This TCR beta chain derives from a study of shared clonotypes between healthy human individuals. Assay: immunoSEQ multiplex PCR; the TCRdb copy retains only in-frame clones and omits some. This table holds around 750,000 clones, around 74% found once. This clone was observed a single time. Germline CDR1 SGHTA, CDR2 FQGNSA. V dropped 10 bases and J dropped 3 bases, with 20 bases sitting between them. The CDR3 length is 15 residues. The chain uses TRBV7-2 and TRBJ2-3; D might be TRBD1 (6 bases). The TCR was taken from a woman aged 25 to 39 in good health. Source material: memory CD4+ T cells sorted from blood. Sample subset: CD45RA-negative fraction. DNA of the CDR3: TGTGCCACCCGACCTAGGGGGAGTGTGACAGATACGCAGTATTTT. It specifies CATRPRGSVTDTQYF.